The subject of this entry is one T cell receptor beta chain. Antigen: not known. This sample was included in a study of T cell repertoires in cytomegalovirus infection. Study-level background: An indication of both CMV infection and matching HLA type came from public TCR beta signatures. Whole-study results and caveats: Using cumulative public TCR beta family frequency, the authors identified those who carried CMV together with the relevant HLA. HLA-C-restricted CMV-specific TCR beta clonotypes prevailed in the ex vivo response.

In germline, CDR1 is MDHEN, CDR2 SYDVKM. The CDR3 extends over 14 amino acids. The V and J ends lost 7 bases and 5 bases respectively, with 18 bases between them. TCRdb re-derived calls from the reads in MiXCR, one entry per CDR3 protein. This sample carries 230,000 or so distinct CDR3 sequences, approximately 17% of them seen once, and the ten largest clones take over 40%. This TCR was recovered from a human donor in good health (CMV status not recorded). Some clones in this sample may be carry-over from other donors' samples. The rearrangement joins TRBV28 to TRBJ2-7; either TRBD1 or TRBD2 may fit D (6 bases each). The sample comprised CD8+ T cells from PBMCs. This chain's CDR3 is CASTFAGEEDEQYF. The CDR3 DNA is TGTGCCAGCACCTTTGCAGGGGAGGAGGACGAGCAGTACTTC.